This T cell receptor beta chain was found in a study of blood T cell repertoires in COVID-19. Study information: Sites across the United States, Italy and Spain contributed samples from acute and convalescent COVID-19. Sources were T cells, B-cell-depleted T cells, or PBMCs; the material itself was cDNA or gDNA.

Original handling: For nucleated cells, counts were estimated from reference gene primer amplification. Data came from immunoSEQ multiplex PCR; TCRdb stores just in-frame clones and leaves some out. The D gene and trimming were derived from the DNA, and the V and J assignments and clone size from that table. The repertoire holds some 150,000 clones, with approximately 86% as singletons. Germline loops: CDR1 PRHDT, CDR2 FYEKMQ (reference sequence). V lost 3 bases, J lost 8 bases, and 16 bases lay in between. The CDR3 contains 14 residues. The chain is built from TRBV13 and TRBJ1-2; D is uncertain. The sequenced sample consisted of peripheral blood. This TCR was sampled from a woman aged 60-75 years who had recovered from COVID-19. CDR3 in amino acids: CASSLEVGSRGYTF. The CDR3 bases are TGTGCCAGCAGCTTGGAGGTCGGGTCAAGGGGCTACACCTTC.